The rows below give T cell receptor beta chains drawn from one sample of a study of blood T cell repertoires in COVID-19. Generated by immunoSEQ multiplex PCR, the TCRdb table keeps only in-frame clones and is missing some. The sample has approximately 66,000 clones, roughly 90% seen once; the top ten hold roughly a fifth. The specimen sequenced was peripheral blood. The receptors come from a woman aged 45-65 years with active or convalescent COVID-19. CDR3s include the opening cysteine and the closing phenylalanine or tryptophan. The order of the fields is J gene, clone size, CDR3 length, V gene, D gene, CDR3 DNA, CDR3 protein. D genes are given only for firm matches. Clone size is given for some rows only: seen once, a few or many times, or a class if the clone is expanded.

J gene: TRBJ2-3
clone size: NA
CDR3 length: 16
V gene: TRBV5-1
D gene: NA
CDR3 DNA: TGCGCCAGCAGTCTGACGTCAGGACAGTACACAGATACGCAGTATTTT
CDR3 protein: CASSLTSGQYTDTQYF

J gene: TRBJ2-3
clone size: once
CDR3 length: 16
V gene: TRBV11-1
D gene: TRBD2
CDR3 DNA: TGTGCCAGCAGCAGAGTAGCGGGGTCTCTCACAGATACGCAGTATTTT
CDR3 protein: CASSRVAGSLTDTQYF

J gene: TRBJ2-7
clone size: NA
CDR3 length: 16
V gene: TRBV4-2
D gene: NA
CDR3 DNA: TGTGCCAGCAGCCACTCCTTCCAGCGGAGTGCTAATGAGCAGTACTTC
CDR3 protein: CASSHSFQRSANEQYF

J gene: TRBJ2-7
clone size: NA
CDR3 length: 18
V gene: TRBV29-1
D gene: TRBD1
CDR3 DNA: TGCAGCGTTGAAGGAGTACCCCTATACAGGGGGCACTCCTACGAGCAGTACTTC
CDR3 protein: CSVEGVPLYRGHSYEQYF

J gene: TRBJ1-1
clone size: NA
CDR3 length: 14
V gene: TRBV7-3
D gene: TRBD1
CDR3 DNA: TGTGCCAGCAGCCCGACAGGGTTGATCGCTGAAGCTTTCTTT
CDR3 protein: CASSPTGLIAEAFF

J gene: TRBJ2-1
clone size: NA
CDR3 length: 14
V gene: TRBV2
D gene: NA
CDR3 DNA: TGTGCCAGCAGCTTGACTAGATTAAACAATGAGCAGTTCTTC
CDR3 protein: CASSLTRLNNEQFF

J gene: TRBJ2-6
clone size: NA
CDR3 length: 15
V gene: TRBV6-5
D gene: NA
CDR3 DNA: TGTGCCAGCAGGGTTGGAGGGACTGGGGCCAACGTCCTGACTTTC
CDR3 protein: CASRVGGTGANVLTF

J gene: TRBJ1-2
clone size: NA
CDR3 length: 15
V gene: TRBV19
D gene: TRBD1
CDR3 DNA: TGTGCCAGTAGTATCGGGACAGGGGTCTTAGATGGCTACACCTTC
CDR3 protein: CASSIGTGVLDGYTF

J gene: TRBJ2-7
clone size: once
CDR3 length: 13
V gene: TRBV10-3
D gene: NA
CDR3 DNA: TGTGCCATCAGTGCCGGTGATACCTACGAGCAGTACTTC
CDR3 protein: CAISAGDTYEQYF

J gene: TRBJ2-2
clone size: NA
CDR3 length: 14
V gene: TRBV2
D gene: NA
CDR3 DNA: TGTGCCAGCAGTGGTACGAGGGTTACCGGGGAGCTGTTTTTT
CDR3 protein: CASSGTRVTGELFF

J gene: TRBJ2-7
clone size: NA
CDR3 length: 16
V gene: TRBV6-6
D gene: TRBD2
CDR3 DNA: TGTGCCAGCAGTTACTCTCAGCTAGCGGACTCCTACGAGCAGTACTTC
CDR3 protein: CASSYSQLADSYEQYF

J gene: TRBJ2-3
clone size: NA
CDR3 length: 11
V gene: TRBV2
D gene: NA
CDR3 DNA: TGTGCCAGAGCCCGGGTGGATACGCAGTATTTT
CDR3 protein: CARARVDTQYF

J gene: TRBJ1-5
clone size: NA
CDR3 length: 13
V gene: TRBV6-5
D gene: NA
CDR3 DNA: TGTGCCAGCAGTTTAAGAGCAAATCAGCCCCAGCATTTT
CDR3 protein: CASSLRANQPQHF

J gene: TRBJ2-1
clone size: NA
CDR3 length: 14
V gene: TRBV15
D gene: NA
CDR3 DNA: TGTGCCACCACTATAGATAGCTCCTACAATGAGCAGTTCTTC
CDR3 protein: CATTIDSSYNEQFF

J gene: TRBJ2-1
clone size: few
CDR3 length: 16
V gene: TRBV14
D gene: TRBD2
CDR3 DNA: TGTGCCAGCAGCCAAGTCGTACGGGGGGGTTGGGATGAGCAGTTCTTC
CDR3 protein: CASSQVVRGGWDEQFF

J gene: TRBJ2-1
clone size: few
CDR3 length: 14
V gene: TRBV27
D gene: TRBD2
CDR3 DNA: TGTGCCAGCAAGCCCCTAGCGGGACGCCATGAGCAGTTCTTC
CDR3 protein: CASKPLAGRHEQFF

J gene: TRBJ2-2
clone size: NA
CDR3 length: 16
V gene: TRBV4-1
D gene: TRBD2
CDR3 DNA: TGCGCCAGCAGCCAAGAAACTAGCGGATACACCGGGGAGCTGTTTTTT
CDR3 protein: CASSQETSGYTGELFF

J gene: TRBJ1-3
clone size: NA
CDR3 length: 14
V gene: TRBV4-1
D gene: TRBD1
CDR3 DNA: TGCGCCAGCAGCCCGCGACAGGGCTATCACACCATATATTTT
CDR3 protein: CASSPRQGYHTIYF

J gene: TRBJ1-2
clone size: once
CDR3 length: 14
V gene: TRBV27
D gene: NA
CDR3 DNA: TGTGCCAGCAGTTTCATGGCACAGGGTACTGGCTACACCTTC
CDR3 protein: CASSFMAQGTGYTF

J gene: TRBJ2-5
clone size: NA
CDR3 length: 14
V gene: TRBV5-5
D gene: NA
CDR3 DNA: TGTGCCAGCAGCTTCGACAGGTGGGAAGAGACCCAGTACTTC
CDR3 protein: CASSFDRWEETQYF

J gene: TRBJ2-5
clone size: NA
CDR3 length: 18
V gene: TRBV9
D gene: TRBD2
CDR3 DNA: TGTGCCAGCAGCGCCACAATAGCGGGAGGGCCGATTCAGGAGACCCAGTACTTC
CDR3 protein: CASSATIAGGPIQETQYF

J gene: TRBJ2-3
clone size: NA
CDR3 length: 19
V gene: TRBV5-1
D gene: NA
CDR3 DNA: TGCGCCAGCAGCTTGGGATTCAAGGGGACACTTTCTCTCGCAGATACGCAGTATTTT
CDR3 protein: CASSLGFKGTLSLADTQYF

J gene: TRBJ2-1
clone size: few
CDR3 length: 18
V gene: TRBV5-5
D gene: TRBD2
CDR3 DNA: TGTGCCAGCAGCTTCACCCAGGTGCTAGCGGGAGAAGTCAATGAGCAGTTCTTC
CDR3 protein: CASSFTQVLAGEVNEQFF

J gene: TRBJ1-1
clone size: few
CDR3 length: 16
V gene: TRBV5-1
D gene: TRBD1
CDR3 DNA: TGCGCCAGCAGCTTGGGACAGGGTAGTCCGGCCACTGAAGCTTTCTTT
CDR3 protein: CASSLGQGSPATEAFF

J gene: TRBJ2-2
clone size: NA
CDR3 length: 17
V gene: TRBV18
D gene: TRBD2
CDR3 DNA: TGTGCCAGCTCACCACCGGGACTAGCGGGACAAACCGGGGAGCTGTTTTTT
CDR3 protein: CASSPPGLAGQTGELFF

J gene: TRBJ2-5
clone size: NA
CDR3 length: 14
V gene: TRBV30
D gene: NA
CDR3 DNA: TGTGCCTGGAGTGTAAAGCCGAGGGTGGAGACCCAGTACTTC
CDR3 protein: CAWSVKPRVETQYF

J gene: TRBJ2-5
clone size: once
CDR3 length: 14
V gene: TRBV5-6
D gene: NA
CDR3 DNA: TGTGCCAGCAGCTTGAGGCAGGTTACAGAGACCCAGTACTTC
CDR3 protein: CASSLRQVTETQYF

J gene: TRBJ1-6
clone size: few
CDR3 length: 16
V gene: TRBV6-6
D gene: NA
CDR3 DNA: TGTGCCAGCACCCCGGGGATGAGGTCCTATAATTCACCCCTCCACTTT
CDR3 protein: CASTPGMRSYNSPLHF

J gene: TRBJ2-7
clone size: few
CDR3 length: 17
V gene: TRBV5-5
D gene: NA
CDR3 DNA: TGTGCCAGCACCCAATCATGGTGGAGGGACCTTCCCTACGAGCAGTACTTC
CDR3 protein: CASTQSWWRDLPYEQYF

J gene: TRBJ2-1
clone size: NA
CDR3 length: 14
V gene: TRBV29-1
D gene: TRBD2
CDR3 DNA: TGCAGCGTTGAACCGGGACTAGCGGGAAATGAGCAGTTCTTC
CDR3 protein: CSVEPGLAGNEQFF

J gene: TRBJ2-2
clone size: NA
CDR3 length: 15
V gene: TRBV5-1
D gene: TRBD2
CDR3 DNA: TGCGCCAGCAAGGGACTAGCGGGAGCCACCGGGGAGCTGTTTTTT
CDR3 protein: CASKGLAGATGELFF

J gene: TRBJ2-5
clone size: NA
CDR3 length: 15
V gene: TRBV7-2
D gene: TRBD1
CDR3 DNA: TGTGCCAGCAGCTTAGGGGGACAGGGAGGAGAGACCCAGTACTTC
CDR3 protein: CASSLGGQGGETQYF